This T cell receptor (beta chain) appears in the sequencing data of a study of blood T cell repertoires in COVID-19. About the study: From the United States, Italy and Spain came samples of acute and convalescent COVID-19. Sample material is recorded as cDNA or gDNA derived from T cells, B-cell-depleted T cells, or PBMCs.

V lost 5 bases to trimming and J lost 5 bases; unmatched junction nucleotides: 3. The CDR3 contains 13 residues. The germline V gene has CDR1 SGDLS and CDR2 YYNGEE. How the authors handled the data: Reference gene primer amplification gave estimated nucleated cell counts. Measured with immunoSEQ multiplex PCR; TCRdb has only the in-frame clones, and not every one. Clone size and V and J calls were adopted from that table, with D and trimming inferred from the DNA. The sample shows roughly 100,000 clones, 75% to 85% of them seen only once. The sequenced sample consisted of peripheral blood. The sequence was collected from a woman in her 70s with acute or convalescent COVID-19. This chain links TRBV9 with TRBJ1-5; 8 bases match TRBD1. This CDR3 is CASSTGGDQPQHF. CDR3 DNA: TGTGCCAGCAGTACAGGGGGTGATCAGCCCCAGCATTTT.